These T cell receptor beta chains were read from a single sample in a study of CD8+ T cells in alopecia areata. Method: immunoSEQ multiplex PCR; TCRdb's copy keeps in-frame clones and lacks some. Of about 190,000 clones in the sample, around 60% are singletons; the top ten hold approximately 15%. This specimen consisted of CD4+ T cells sorted from blood, obtained at week 0. These receptors all come from a human donor with alopecia areata. Both conserved end residues are part of each CDR3. D genes are given only for firm matches. Expanded clones get a size class; other rows say once, few or many, or leave the size out.

abundance	d_gene	j_gene	v_gene	CDR3nt	CDR3aa
.	TRBD2	TRBJ2-1	TRBV9	TGTGCCAGCAGCGTCGCGGGGGGCCTGTCCAATGAGCAGTTCTTC	CASSVAGGLSNEQFF
.	.	TRBJ1-5	TRBV7-9	TGTGCCAGCAGCGCCACGGGGGGGAGTCAGCCCCAGCATTTT	CASSATGGSQPQHF
.	TRBD2	TRBJ2-1	TRBV5-1	TGCGCCAGCAGGACTAGCCCCGGCACTGAGCAGTTCTTC	CASRTSPGTEQFF
few	.	TRBJ2-5	TRBV29-1	TGCAGCGTTGAGGGAAGACTGCAAGAGACCCAGTACTTC	CSVEGRLQETQYF
.	.	TRBJ2-5	TRBV6-5	TGTGCCAGTTGTGCCCCGGGGGAGACCCAGTACTTC	CASCAPGETQYF
.	TRBD1	TRBJ2-5	TRBV4-2	TGTGCCAGCAGCCAAGATTACAGGGGAGAGACCCAGTACTTC	CASSQDYRGETQYF
.	TRBD2	TRBJ2-5	TRBV4-1	TGCGCCAGCAGCCAAGTAGTGAGCGGGGGACAAGAGACCCAGTACTTC	CASSQVVSGGQETQYF
.	TRBD1	TRBJ1-4	TRBV5-1	TGCGCCAGCAGATCCGGGACAGCTAATGAAAAACTGTTTTTT	CASRSGTANEKLFF
.	TRBD1	TRBJ2-7	TRBV7-6	TGTGCCACCCCCCGGGACAGGGAATACGAGCAGTACTTC	CATPRDREYEQYF
.	.	TRBJ2-1	TRBV29-1	TGCAGCGTTGGGACGGCCGTTGGCAATGAGCAGTTCTTC	CSVGTAVGNEQFF
.	TRBD1	TRBJ1-1	TRBV7-2	TGTGCCAGCAGCTTATGGGCGAAACCAGGGGGCACTGAAGCTTTCTTT	CASSLWAKPGGTEAFF
few	.	TRBJ1-2	TRBV5-6	TGTGCCAGCAGCGGGCCTAACTATGGCTACACCTTC	CASSGPNYGYTF
.	.	TRBJ2-2	TRBV5-4	TGTGCCAGCAGCTTGGCCCGGGGGGCTGATGCCGGGGAGCTGTTTTTT	CASSLARGADAGELFF
.	TRBD2	TRBJ2-1	TRBV29-1	TGCAGCCTTAGCGGGGGGGCTAAAAATGAGCAGTTCTTC	CSLSGGAKNEQFF
.	.	TRBJ1-4	TRBV9	TGTGCCAGCAGCGTAGCCCCGGGGAGTACTAATGAAAAACTGTTTTTT	CASSVAPGSTNEKLFF
.	TRBD1	TRBJ2-6	TRBV30	TGTGCCTCCCTCCGGACAGGGGAATCTGGGGCCAACGTCCTGACTTTC	CASLRTGESGANVLTF
.	.	TRBJ2-1	TRBV9	TGTGCCAGCAGCGTAGGGAGGCTCTCCTACAATGAGCAGTTCTTC	CASSVGRLSYNEQFF
.	TRBD1	TRBJ2-2	TRBV30	TGTGCCTGGAGTGTACTGAGGGGGCCCACCGGGGAGCTGTTTTTT	CAWSVLRGPTGELFF
.	TRBD1	TRBJ1-1	TRBV4-1	TGCGCCAGCAGCCAGGACAGGGTGGCGACCACTGAAGCTTTCTTT	CASSQDRVATTEAFF
.	.	TRBJ2-1	TRBV29-1	TGCAGCGTTGAAGAACCAACTAAAGTCCGCTACAATGAGCAGTTCTTC	CSVEEPTKVRYNEQFF
few	TRBD1	TRBJ2-2	TRBV4-1	TGCGCCAGCAGCCAAGATGGAGGTGACAGGGGGAACACCGGGGAGCTGTTTTTT	CASSQDGGDRGNTGELFF
.	TRBD1	TRBJ2-1	TRBV7-9	TGTGCCAGCTCCGAAACAGGGGACAATGAGCAGTTCTTC	CASSETGDNEQFF
.	.	TRBJ1-1	TRBV7-9	TGTGCCAGCAGCCGCCGTGGGTCGTCGGGCACTGAAGCTTTCTTT	CASSRRGSSGTEAFF
few	.	TRBJ2-2	TRBV6-5	TGTGCCAGCAATTTTGGCCAGACCGGGGAGCTGTTTTTT	CASNFGQTGELFF
few	TRBD1	TRBJ1-5	TRBV6-5	TGTGCCAGCAGTTACAGGGGGCGAGGGCAGCCCCAGCATTTT	CASSYRGRGQPQHF
.	.	TRBJ2-5	TRBV29-1	TGCAGCGTTGGTGTGACGCAAGAGACCCAGTACTTC	CSVGVTQETQYF
few	TRBD2	TRBJ2-5	TRBV10-3	TGTGCCATCAGTGAGCCGGGACTAGCGGGGGCCGCTAACACCCTTCAAGAGACCCAGTACTTC	CAISEPGLAGAANTLQETQYF